Below, 17 T cell receptor beta chains from the same sample are listed, as sequenced in a study of T cells in women clearing cervical HPV infection (dated by TCRdb to 2017 to 2018). The library was produced with the immunoSEQ multiplex PCR assay. Drawn from immuneACCESS, this table holds only the in-frame rearrangements with V and J called that TCRdb kept. Clones are partly lost; checked studies trace under half to an unresolved V gene and leave the rest unexplained. This sample's clone table shows 30,000 to 45,000 clones. The leading ten clones occupy less than 9% of the sample. The sequencing input was blood buffy coat. These receptors all stem from a woman between 18 and 70 years old with a cervical HPV16 infection that either progressed to CIN3+ or cleared (not recorded which).

For this clone: Sequencing ends 3 residues short of the CDR3 end; the germline J gene provides the rest. The rearrangement links TRBV5-1 to TRBJ1-1; the D gene is possibly TRBD1 (5 bases). Germline CDR1 and CDR2: SGHRS and YFSETQ. V lost 3 bases and J 5 bases, leaving 17 bases between the germline ends. This CDR3 has 15 amino acids. Partial CDR3 DNA: TGCGCCAGCAGCTCGGGACGGCGGGGAGTAACTGAA. This encodes CASSSGRRGVTE. The entire CDR3 reads CASSSGRRGVTEAFF.

In the case of this clone: Sequencing ends 3 residues short of the CDR3 end; the germline J gene provides the rest. The chain is built from TRBV18 and TRBJ1-1, with D possibly matching TRBD1 (6 bases). The V end lost 2 bases, the J end lost 7 bases, and 14 bases lay between the germline ends. CDR1 is KGHSH, CDR2 LQKENI, per germline. The CDR3 loop spans 14 amino acids. The CDR3 bases that were read are TGTGCCAGCTCACCAGAACAGGGAGGGAGTGAA. It encodes CASSPEQGGSE. The full CDR3 sequence reads CASSPEQGGSEAFF.

Regarding this clone: The read finishes 3 residues shy of the CDR3 end, and the germline J gene is used to complete it. The rearrangement uses TRBV20-1 and TRBJ1-2; D is ambiguous. With 3 bases removed from V and 4 bases from J, the gap between germline ends came to 12 bases. There are 13 residues in the CDR3. Looked up from germline, CDR1 is DFQATT and CDR2 is SNEGSKA (reference sequence). This CDR3 reads CSASLTGTYGYTF. CDR3 DNA, as far as it was read: TGCAGTGCTAGCCTGACGGGTACCTATGGC.

A note on this clone: The read ends 3 residues before the CDR3 terminus; that terminus is restored from the germline J gene. The chain recombines TRBV2 with TRBJ1-1; perhaps TRBD1 as D (6 bases). The CDR3 consists of 15 residues. Germline CDR1 is SNHLY and CDR2 is FYNNEI. The V gene lost 6 bases and the J gene lost 0 bases, with 14 bases spanning the gap. CDR3 loop: CASRDLTGLNTEAFF. Partial CDR3 DNA: TGTGCCAGCAGGGATCTGACAGGATTGAACACTGAA. Looking up the rest from reference TRBV2 and TRBJ1-1 gives the full variable domain: EPEVTQTPSHQVTQMGQEVILRCVPISNHLYFYWYRQILGQKVEFLVSFYNNEISEKSEIFDDQFSVERPDGSNFTLKIRSTKLEDSAMYFCASRDLTGLNTEAFFGQGTRLTVV.

As to this clone: The CDR3 end falls 3 residues outside the read, so it is completed with the germline J gene. The genes are TRBV5-5 and TRBJ1-5, with D unresolved. The germline V gene encodes CDR1 SGHKS and CDR2 YYEKEE (reference sequence). The CDR3 consists of 15 residues. V lost 0 bases and J 0 bases, leaving 7 bases between the germline ends. CDR3 protein: CASSLAVYSNQPQHF. CDR3 DNA, as far as it was read: TGTGCCAGCAGCTTGGCAGTTTATAGCAATCAGCCC. The full variable domain, its missing parts supplied by reference TRBV5-5 and TRBJ1-5, is DAGVTQSPTHLIKTRGQQVTLRCSPISGHKSVSWYQQVLGQGPQFIFQYYEKEERGRGNFPDRFSARQFPNYSSELNVNALLLGDSALYLCASSLAVYSNQPQHFGDGTRLSIL.

As regards this clone: The CDR3 is cut off 3 residues early in the read; its end comes from the germline J gene. V gene TRBV9 combines with J gene TRBJ2-5; D ambiguous. Germline V CDR1 and CDR2: SGDLS, YYNGEE. This CDR3 has 15 residues. The V end lost 0 bases, the J end lost 6 bases, and 15 bases lay between the germline ends. The covered CDR3 bases are TGTGCCAGCAGCGTAGCGGCCGACTTAGGAAAGACC. Its translation: CASSVAADLGKT. The CDR3 as a whole reads CASSVAADLGKTQYF.

About this clone itself: From the germline J gene comes the end of the CDR3, since the read stops 3 residues before it. The V gene is TRBV11-2, the J gene TRBJ2-3; D unclear. The V gene lost 3 bases and the J gene lost 1 base, with 5 bases spanning the gap. The V gene's germline CDR1 is SGHAT and CDR2 FQNNGV. The CDR3 sequence is 13 residues long. Incomplete CDR3 DNA: TGTGCCAGCAGCTTTCCAGGCACAGATACG. Its translation is CASSFPGTDT. Given in full, the CDR3 is CASSFPGTDTQYF. The whole variable domain, filled in from reference TRBV11-2 and TRBJ2-3, reads EAGVAQSPRYKIIEKRQSVAFWCNPISGHATLYWYQQILGQGPKLLIQFQNNGVVDDSQLPKDRFSAERLKGVDSTLKIQPAKLEDSAVYLCASSFPGTDTQYFGPGTRLTVL.

On this clone itself: The CDR3 goes on 3 residues after the read ends, and that part is filled in from the germline J gene. The chain uses TRBV7-8 and TRBJ1-4, with D possibly matching TRBD1 (5 bases). The CDR3 loop spans 17 amino acids. The germline V and J ends were trimmed by 1 base and 5 bases, with 17 bases remaining between them. The germline V gene has CDR1 SGHVS and CDR2 FQNEAQ. CDR3 residues: CASSLDFMRGKNEKLFF. Partial CDR3 DNA: TGTGCCAGCAGCTTAGATTTTATGCGGGGGAAGAATGAAAAA.

Regarding this clone: The read gets to within 3 residues of the CDR3 end, and the germline J gene fills in the rest. The chain uses TRBV6-1 and TRBJ1-5; D might be TRBD1 (6 bases). CDR3 size: 16 residues. The V and J ends lost 2 bases and 4 bases respectively, with 15 bases between them. The germline V gene has CDR1 MNHNS and CDR2 SASEGT. The covered CDR3 bases are TGTGCCAGCAGTGAAAGTGCCAGGGGTGGGAATCAGCCC. This sequence encodes CASSESARGGNQP. The full CDR3 is CASSESARGGNQPQHF.

As concerns this clone: The read falls 3 residues short of the CDR3 end, and the missing part is taken from the germline J gene. The chain combines TRBV19 with TRBJ2-3; D is possibly TRBD2 (6 bases). The V gene lost 5 bases and the J gene lost 2 bases, with 17 bases spanning the gap. There are 16 residues in the CDR3. CDR1 and CDR2 from the germline V gene are LNHDA and SQIVND (reference sequence). CDR3 in amino acids: CASSSRAGTNTDTQYF. The sequenced part of the CDR3 DNA is TGTGCCAGTAGTTCCCGAGCGGGTACAAACACAGATACG. The whole variable domain, filled in from reference TRBV19 and TRBJ2-3, reads DGGITQSPKYLFRKEGQNVTLSCEQNLNHDAMYWYRQDPGQGLRLIYYSQIVNDFQKGDIAEGYSVSREKKESFPLTVTSAQKNPTAFYLCASSSRAGTNTDTQYFGPGTRLTVL.

In the case of this clone: The observed sequence ends 3 residues before the CDR3 terminus, with the missing tail filled in from the germline J gene. The V gene is TRBV19, the J gene TRBJ2-7; TRBD2 matches 8 bases. V shed 5 bases, J shed 1 base, and the junction held 10 bases outside the gene matches. The germline V gene has CDR1 LNHDA and CDR2 SQIVND (reference sequence). The CDR3 length is 16 residues. The CDR3 bases that were read are TGTGCCAGTAGTCCGGGAAATAGCGGGGCGTCCTACGAG. As protein: CASSPGNSGASYE. The whole CDR3 protein is CASSPGNSGASYEQYF.

For this clone: Read coverage stops 3 residues before the CDR3 terminus; the germline J gene supplies the remainder. The gene calls are TRBV4-2 and TRBJ2-3; 16 bases agree with TRBD2. V trimming: 3 bases; J trimming: 1 base; junction bases outside the gene matches: 1. The germline gives CDR1 LGHNA, CDR2 YNFKEQ. The CDR3 length is 17 residues. CDR3 bases read: TGTGCCAGCAGCCAGGGACTAGCGGGGGGGGGCACAGATACG. It specifies CASSQGLAGGGTDT. The full CDR3 protein is CASSQGLAGGGTDTQYF.

Remarks on this clone: Read coverage stops 3 residues before the CDR3 terminus; the germline J gene supplies the remainder. This sequence joins TRBV5-6 and TRBJ2-7; 9 bases are shared with TRBD1. Germline trimming cut 3 bases from V and 0 bases from J; bases unmatched to any gene: 4. The CDR3 loop spans 15 amino acids. The germline gives CDR1 SGHDT, CDR2 YYEEEE. The CDR3 spells CASSWGQGVSYEQYF. The part of the CDR3 DNA that was read is TGTGCCAGCAGCTGGGGACAGGGCGTCTCCTACGAG. Full variable domain (rest looked up from reference TRBV5-6 and TRBJ2-7): DAGVTQSPTHLIKTRGQQVTLRCSPKSGHDTVSWYQQALGQGPQFIFQYYEEEERQRGNFPDRFSGHQFPNYSSELNVNALLLGDSALYLCASSWGQGVSYEQYFGPGTRLTVT.

Concerning this clone: The read halts 3 residues ahead of the CDR3 end, with the missing end drawn from the germline J gene. V is TRBV7-8 and J is TRBJ2-5, with 9 bases fitting TRBD2. Germline trimming cut 5 bases from V and 0 bases from J; bases unmatched to any gene: 7. The CDR3 extends over 16 amino acids. Germline CDR1 reads SGHVS; CDR2 reads FQNEAQ. The CDR3 is CASSRRLAAYQETQYF. CDR3 DNA (partial): TGTGCCAGCAGCCGACGACTAGCGGCGTACCAAGAGACC.

Note on this clone: Read sequence stops 3 residues before the CDR3 end, and the germline J gene provides the missing end. This rearrangement joins TRBV18 to TRBJ2-7; D perhaps matches TRBD1 (5 bases). CDR1 KGHSH and CDR2 LQKENI come from the germline V gene. The CDR3 is made up of 14 amino acids. Deletions cut 5 bases from V and 2 bases from J, with 13 bases between. CDR3 in amino acids: CASSDSIGTYEQYF. The CDR3 DNA, read in part, is TGTGCCAGCTCAGACAGTATAGGGACCTACGAG.

Comments on this clone: Coverage ceases 3 residues before the CDR3 finishes, and the germline J gene fills in the end. The chain joins TRBV20-1 to TRBJ1-3; tentatively, D is TRBD1 (5 bases). V lost 1 base, J lost 4 bases, and 11 bases lay in between. From germline, CDR1 is DFQATT and CDR2 SNEGSKA (reference sequence). The CDR3 consists of 14 residues. The CDR3 sequence is CSARGGGIGNTIYF. The sequenced CDR3 bases are TGCAGTGCTAGAGGTGGGGGGATCGGAAACACC.

The DNA read from the CDR3 is TGTGCCAGCAGCCCACGACAGGGAATGAACACTGAA. Translation gives CASSPRQGMNTE. In full, the CDR3 is CASSPRQGMNTEAFF. The V and J genes are TRBV7-3 and TRBJ1-1; 7 bases are a match to TRBD1. The read is 3 residues too short to cover the CDR3 end, so that end is filled in from the germline J gene. The germline gives CDR1 SGHTA, CDR2 FQGTGA. The trim removed 5 bases at V and 0 bases at J, leaving 6 bases unmatched. The CDR3 extends over 15 amino acids.